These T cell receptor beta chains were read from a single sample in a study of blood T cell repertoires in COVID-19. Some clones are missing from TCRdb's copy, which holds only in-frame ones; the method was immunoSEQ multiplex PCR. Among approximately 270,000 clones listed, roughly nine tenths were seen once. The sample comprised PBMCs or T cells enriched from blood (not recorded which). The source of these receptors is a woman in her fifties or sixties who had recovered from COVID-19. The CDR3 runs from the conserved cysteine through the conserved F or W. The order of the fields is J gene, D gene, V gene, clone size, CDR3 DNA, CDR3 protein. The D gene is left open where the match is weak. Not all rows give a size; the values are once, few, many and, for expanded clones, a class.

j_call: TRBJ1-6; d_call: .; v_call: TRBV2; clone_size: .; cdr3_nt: TGTGCCAGCAGCGAAGATCTGCAGGCCCATCTCTATAATTCACCCCTCCACTTT; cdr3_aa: CASSEDLQAHLYNSPLHF
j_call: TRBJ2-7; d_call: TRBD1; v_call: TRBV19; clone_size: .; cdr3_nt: TGTGCCAGTAGAGTCGGGACAGGGGCCTACGAGCAGTACTTC; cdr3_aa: CASRVGTGAYEQYF
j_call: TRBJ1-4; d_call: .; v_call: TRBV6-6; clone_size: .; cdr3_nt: TGTGCCAGCAGTTACGGGAGTACAGCTAATGAAAAACTGTTTTTT; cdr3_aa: CASSYGSTANEKLFF
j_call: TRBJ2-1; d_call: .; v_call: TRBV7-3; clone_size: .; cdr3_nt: TGTGCCAGCAGCTCCCTCGGGGGGACAATCTACAATGAGCAGTTCTTC; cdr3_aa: CASSSLGGTIYNEQFF
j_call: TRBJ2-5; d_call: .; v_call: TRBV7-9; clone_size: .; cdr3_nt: TGTGCCAGCAGCTTAGTTGGACTGCCTCCTAAGGAGACCCAGTACTTC; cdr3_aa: CASSLVGLPPKETQYF
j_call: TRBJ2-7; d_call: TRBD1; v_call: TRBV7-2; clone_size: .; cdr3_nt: TGTGCCAGCAGCCTTCCCGGGACAGGGGTTAGCGAGCAGTACTTC; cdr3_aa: CASSLPGTGVSEQYF
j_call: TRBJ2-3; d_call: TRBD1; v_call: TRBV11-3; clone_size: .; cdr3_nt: TGTGCCAGCAGTTTCGGGACAGATAGCACAGATACGCAGTATTTT; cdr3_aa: CASSFGTDSTDTQYF
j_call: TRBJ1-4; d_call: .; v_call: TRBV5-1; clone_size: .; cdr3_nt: TGCGCCAGCAGCTCCCGGGTGGATGAAAAACTGTTTTTT; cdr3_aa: CASSSRVDEKLFF
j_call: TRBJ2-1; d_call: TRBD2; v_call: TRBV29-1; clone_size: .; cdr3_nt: TGCAGCGTTGCCCAAGCGGGAGGGCCCGATGAGCAGTTCTTC; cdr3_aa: CSVAQAGGPDEQFF
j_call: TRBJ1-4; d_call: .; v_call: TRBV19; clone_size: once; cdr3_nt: TGTGCCAGTAGTATTCAGGGCACAACTAATGAAAAACTGTTTTTT; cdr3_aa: CASSIQGTTNEKLFF
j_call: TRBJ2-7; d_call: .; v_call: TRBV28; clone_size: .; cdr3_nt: TGTGCCAGCAACCAGGAGGGGTACGAGCAGTACTTC; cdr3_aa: CASNQEGYEQYF
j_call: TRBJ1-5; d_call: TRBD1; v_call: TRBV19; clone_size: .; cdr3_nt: TGTGCCAGTAGTACCGGGACAGACCATCAGCCCCAGCATTTT; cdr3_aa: CASSTGTDHQPQHF
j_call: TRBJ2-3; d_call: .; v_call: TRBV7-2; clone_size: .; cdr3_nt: TGTGCCAGCAGCTTAGACTCATCCTACACAGATACGCAGTATTTT; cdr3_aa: CASSLDSSYTDTQYF
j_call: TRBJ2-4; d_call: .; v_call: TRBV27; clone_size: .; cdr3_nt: TGTGCCAGCAGGGGCAGGTCTTCTGGCAAAAACATTCAGTACTTC; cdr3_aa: CASRGRSSGKNIQYF
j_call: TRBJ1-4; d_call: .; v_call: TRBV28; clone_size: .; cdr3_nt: TGTGCCAGCAGTTCCCCCGGGACGGAGGGAGGTGGTGCTAATGAAAAACTGTTTTTT; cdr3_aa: CASSSPGTEGGGANEKLFF
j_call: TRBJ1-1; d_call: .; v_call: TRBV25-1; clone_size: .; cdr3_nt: TGTGCCAGCAGTAGGGGTAACACTGAAGCTTTCTTT; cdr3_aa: CASSRGNTEAFF
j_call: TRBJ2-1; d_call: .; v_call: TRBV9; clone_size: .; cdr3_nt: TGTGCCAGCAGCGCGGACGGGAGCTCCTACAATGAGCAGTTCTTC; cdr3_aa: CASSADGSSYNEQFF
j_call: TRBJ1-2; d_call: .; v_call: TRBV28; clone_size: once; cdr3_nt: TGTGCCAGCAGTTTAGACACGGGAGGAGGGCTTTATGGCTACACCTTC; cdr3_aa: CASSLDTGGGLYGYTF
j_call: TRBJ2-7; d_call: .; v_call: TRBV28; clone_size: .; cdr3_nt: TGTGCCAGCAGTTTAGGGGGGAGGGAGCAGTACTTC; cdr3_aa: CASSLGGREQYF
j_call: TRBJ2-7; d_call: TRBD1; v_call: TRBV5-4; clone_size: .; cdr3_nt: TGTGCCAGCAGCTCGGGACAGGGGGTACCCTACGAGCAGTACTTC; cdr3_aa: CASSSGQGVPYEQYF
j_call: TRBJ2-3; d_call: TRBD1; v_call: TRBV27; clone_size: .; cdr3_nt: TGTGCCAGCAGTTTATCTGCCGGGACAGGTTTCACAGATACGCAGTATTTT; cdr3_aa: CASSLSAGTGFTDTQYF
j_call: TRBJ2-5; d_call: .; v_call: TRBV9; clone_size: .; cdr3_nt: TGTGCCAGCAGCCCTTTCTTGCTTACAGCAAAAGAGACCCAGTACTTC; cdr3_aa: CASSPFLLTAKETQYF
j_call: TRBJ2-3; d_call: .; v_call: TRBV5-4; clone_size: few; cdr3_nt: TGTGCCAGCAGCATGTCCAGGGATGATACGCAGTATTTT; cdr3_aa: CASSMSRDDTQYF
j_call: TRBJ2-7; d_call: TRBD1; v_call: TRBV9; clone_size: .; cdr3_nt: TGTGCCAGCAGCTTGGCCGGGACAGTGGTAAGCGAGCAGTACTTC; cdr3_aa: CASSLAGTVVSEQYF
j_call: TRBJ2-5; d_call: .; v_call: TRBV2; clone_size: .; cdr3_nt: TGTGCCAGCGGGTGGGGGGTTAGAGAGACCCAGTACTTC; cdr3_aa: CASGWGVRETQYF
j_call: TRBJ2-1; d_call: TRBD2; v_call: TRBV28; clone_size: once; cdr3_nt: TGTGCCAGCAGCCTCATAGCGGGATCAAACTACAATGAGCAGTTCTTC; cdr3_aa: CASSLIAGSNYNEQFF
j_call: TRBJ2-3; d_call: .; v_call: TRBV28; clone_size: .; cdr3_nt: TGTGCCAGCAGTCCCCGAGGGAGGAGAACAGATACGCAGTATTTT; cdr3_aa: CASSPRGRRTDTQYF
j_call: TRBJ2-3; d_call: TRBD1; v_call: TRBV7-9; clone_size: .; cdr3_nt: TGTGCCAGCAGCTCCCGAGGACAGGGTACAGATACGCAGTATTTT; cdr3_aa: CASSSRGQGTDTQYF
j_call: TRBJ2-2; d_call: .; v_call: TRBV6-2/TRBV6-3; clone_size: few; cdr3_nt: TGTGCCAGCAGTAGACTAAACACCGGGGAGCTGTTTTTT; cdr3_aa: CASSRLNTGELFF
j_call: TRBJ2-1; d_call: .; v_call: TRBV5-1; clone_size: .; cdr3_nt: TGCGCCAGCAGCTTGGCCCCGGACCCGGCGGGTGAGCAGTTCTTC; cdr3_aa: CASSLAPDPAGEQFF
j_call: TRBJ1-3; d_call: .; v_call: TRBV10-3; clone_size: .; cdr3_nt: TGTGCCTCGAACCCGGGGGTGACGGGAAACACCATATATTTT; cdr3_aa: CASNPGVTGNTIYF
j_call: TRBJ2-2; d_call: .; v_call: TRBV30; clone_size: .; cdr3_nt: TGTGCCTGGAGTGTAGGCAGCGAGGACACCGGGGAGCTGTTTTTT; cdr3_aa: CAWSVGSEDTGELFF
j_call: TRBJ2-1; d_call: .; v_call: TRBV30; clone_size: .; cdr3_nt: TGTGCCTGGAGTGTAGGCAGTCCCGGGGATGAGCAGTTCTTC; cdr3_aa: CAWSVGSPGDEQFF
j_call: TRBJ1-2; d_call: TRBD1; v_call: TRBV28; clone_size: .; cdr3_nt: TGTGCCAGCAGTGGACAGGGGGTCGTTGGCTACACCTTC; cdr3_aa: CASSGQGVVGYTF
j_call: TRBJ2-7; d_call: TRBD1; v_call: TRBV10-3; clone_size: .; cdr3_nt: TGTGCCATCAGAAAACAGGGGAACTCCTACGAGCAGTACTTC; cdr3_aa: CAIRKQGNSYEQYF
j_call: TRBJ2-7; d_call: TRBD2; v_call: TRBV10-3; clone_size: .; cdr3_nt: TGTGCCATCAGTGATTTAGCGGGCAAAAGCTCCTACGAGCAGTACTTC; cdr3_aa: CAISDLAGKSSYEQYF
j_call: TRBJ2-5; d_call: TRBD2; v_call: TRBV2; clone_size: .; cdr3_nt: TGTGCCAGCAGTGCACTAGCGGGAGCAGAGACCCAGTACTTC; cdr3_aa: CASSALAGAETQYF
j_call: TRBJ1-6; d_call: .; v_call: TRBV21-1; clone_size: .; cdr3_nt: TGTGCCAGAGCAGGGAAAGAGGATTCACCCCTCCACTTT; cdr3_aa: CARAGKEDSPLHF
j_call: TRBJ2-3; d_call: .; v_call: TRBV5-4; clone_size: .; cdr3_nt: TGTGCCAGCAGCTTGATGGGGCCAGATACGCAGTATTTT; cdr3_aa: CASSLMGPDTQYF
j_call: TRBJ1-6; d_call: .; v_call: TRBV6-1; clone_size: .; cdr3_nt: TGTGCCAGCAGTGAAGCACTAAATTCACCCCTCCACTTT; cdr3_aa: CASSEALNSPLHF
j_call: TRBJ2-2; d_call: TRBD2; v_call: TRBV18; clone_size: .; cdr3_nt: TGTGCCAGCCTGCCGGGACTAGCTTCCACCGGGGAGCTGTTTTTT; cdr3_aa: CASLPGLASTGELFF
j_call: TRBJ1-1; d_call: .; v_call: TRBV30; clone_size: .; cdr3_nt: TGTGCCGGTTTCAGGGGCAGTGGAGCTTTCTTT; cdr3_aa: CAGFRGSGAFF
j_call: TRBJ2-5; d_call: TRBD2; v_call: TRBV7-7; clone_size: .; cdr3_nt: TGTGCTAGCAGCTTAGTATTGGCGGGGGGGCTCGGAGAGACCCAGTACTTC; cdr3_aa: CASSLVLAGGLGETQYF
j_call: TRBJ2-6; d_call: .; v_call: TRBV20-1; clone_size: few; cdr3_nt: TGCAGTGCTAGTATCCGGGGTTTTGGGGCCAACGTCCTGACTTTC; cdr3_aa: CSASIRGFGANVLTF
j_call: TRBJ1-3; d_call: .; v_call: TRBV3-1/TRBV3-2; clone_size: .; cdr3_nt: TGTGCCAGCAGCCCCCGGCGGGGCCACTCTGGAAACACCATATATTTT; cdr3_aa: CASSPRRGHSGNTIYF
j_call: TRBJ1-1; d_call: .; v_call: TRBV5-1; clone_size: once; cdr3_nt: TGCGCCAGCAGCTTGAATACGGTGAACACTGAAGCTTTCTTT; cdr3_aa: CASSLNTVNTEAFF
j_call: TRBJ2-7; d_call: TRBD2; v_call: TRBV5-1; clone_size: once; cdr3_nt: TGCGCCAGCAGCTTTAGCGGGGGTCCCTACTACGAGCAGTACTTC; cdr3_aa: CASSFSGGPYYEQYF
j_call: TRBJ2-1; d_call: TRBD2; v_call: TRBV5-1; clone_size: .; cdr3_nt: TGCGCCAGCAGCGCCCCGGGACTAGCGGAGTCCAATGAGCAGTTCTTC; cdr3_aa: CASSAPGLAESNEQFF
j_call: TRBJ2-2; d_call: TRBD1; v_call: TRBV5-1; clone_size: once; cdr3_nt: TGCGCCAGCAGCGTATTTGGGACAGGGAACACCGGGGAGCTGTTTTTT; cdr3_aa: CASSVFGTGNTGELFF
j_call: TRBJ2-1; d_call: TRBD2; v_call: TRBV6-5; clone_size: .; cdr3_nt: TGTGCCAGCACCCCACTAGCGGGAGGGTTGGAGCAGTTCTTC; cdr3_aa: CASTPLAGGLEQFF
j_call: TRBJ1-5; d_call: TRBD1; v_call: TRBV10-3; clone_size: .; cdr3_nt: TGTGCCATCAGTGAGTCCAACAGGGGAGATCAGCCCCAGCATTTT; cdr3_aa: CAISESNRGDQPQHF
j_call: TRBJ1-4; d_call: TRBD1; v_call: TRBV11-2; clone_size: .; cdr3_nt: TGTGCCAGCAGCCAAAACTATTTACAGGGGAATGAAAAACTGTTTTTT; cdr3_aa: CASSQNYLQGNEKLFF